This TCR beta chain originates from a study of T cell responses to AZD1222 COVID-19 vaccine. Study findings and constraints: Donors in the cohort were predominantly white British and more often female, and clonal diversity was possibly underestimated.

With respect to this clone: Its antigen is undetermined.

Repertoires were generated with immunoSEQ multiplex PCR, while TCRdb's copy carries only in-frame clones and drops some. The profile covers under 200,000 clones, with just over 90% appearing a single time and about 3.9% taken by the ten largest. From germline, CDR1 is SGHRS and CDR2 YFSETQ. Trimming removed 0 bases from V and 4 bases from J, with 13 bases in between. The CDR3 runs 15 residues. The source is an adult in good health. The specimen comprised peripheral blood, sampled on day 0 of AZD1222 vaccination. J is TRBJ1-2 and V is TRBV5-1; D call uncertain. The CDR3 sequence: CASSLAEAATYGYTF. The CDR3 DNA follows: TGCGCCAGCAGCTTGGCCGAAGCTGCCACCTATGGCTACACCTTC.